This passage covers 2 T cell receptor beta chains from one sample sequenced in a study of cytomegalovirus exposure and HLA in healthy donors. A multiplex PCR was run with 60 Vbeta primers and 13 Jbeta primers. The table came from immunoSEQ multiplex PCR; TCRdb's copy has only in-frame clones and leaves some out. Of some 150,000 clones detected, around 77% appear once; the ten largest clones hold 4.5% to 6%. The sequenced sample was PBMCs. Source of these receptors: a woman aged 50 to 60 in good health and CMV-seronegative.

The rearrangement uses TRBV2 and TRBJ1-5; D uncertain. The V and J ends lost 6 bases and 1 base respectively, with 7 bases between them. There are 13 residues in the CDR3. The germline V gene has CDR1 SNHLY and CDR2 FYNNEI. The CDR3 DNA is TGTGCCAGCAGGGAGATGAGCAATCAGCCCCAGCATTTT. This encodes CASREMSNQPQHF.

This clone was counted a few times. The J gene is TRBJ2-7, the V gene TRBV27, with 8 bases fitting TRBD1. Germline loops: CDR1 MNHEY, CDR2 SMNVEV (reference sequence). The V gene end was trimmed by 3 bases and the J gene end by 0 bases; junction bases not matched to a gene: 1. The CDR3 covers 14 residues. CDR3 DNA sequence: TGTGCCAGCAGTTTGACAGGGGCCTCCTACGAGCAGTACTTC. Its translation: CASSLTGASYEQYF.